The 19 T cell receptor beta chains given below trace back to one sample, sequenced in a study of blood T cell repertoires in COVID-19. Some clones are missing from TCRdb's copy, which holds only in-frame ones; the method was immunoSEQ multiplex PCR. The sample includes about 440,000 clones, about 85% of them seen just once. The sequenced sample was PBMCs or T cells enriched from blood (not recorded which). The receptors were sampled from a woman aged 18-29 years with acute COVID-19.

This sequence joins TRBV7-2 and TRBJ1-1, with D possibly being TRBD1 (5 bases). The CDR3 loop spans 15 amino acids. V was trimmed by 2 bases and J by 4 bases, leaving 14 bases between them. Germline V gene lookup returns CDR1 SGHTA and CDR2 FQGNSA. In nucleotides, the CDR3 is TGTGCCAGCAGCTTACAAGCAGGGCGAGGCACTGAAGCTTTCTTT. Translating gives CASSLQAGRGTEAFF.

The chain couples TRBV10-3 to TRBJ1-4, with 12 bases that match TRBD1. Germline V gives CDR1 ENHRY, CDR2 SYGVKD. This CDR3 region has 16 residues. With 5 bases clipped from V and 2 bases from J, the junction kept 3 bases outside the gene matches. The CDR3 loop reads CAISTGQGATNEKLFF. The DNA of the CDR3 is TGTGCCATCAGTACGGGACAGGGGGCTACTAATGAAAAACTGTTTTTT.

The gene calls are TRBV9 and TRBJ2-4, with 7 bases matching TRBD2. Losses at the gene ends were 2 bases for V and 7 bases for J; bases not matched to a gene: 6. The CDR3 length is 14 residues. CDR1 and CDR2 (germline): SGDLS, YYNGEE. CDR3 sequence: CASSVETSSNIQYF. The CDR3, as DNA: TGTGCCAGCAGCGTGGAGACTAGCAGCAACATTCAGTACTTC.

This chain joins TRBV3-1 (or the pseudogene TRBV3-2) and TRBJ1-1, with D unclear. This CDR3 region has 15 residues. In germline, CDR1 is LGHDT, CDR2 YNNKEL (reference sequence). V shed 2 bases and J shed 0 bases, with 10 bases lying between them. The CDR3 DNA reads TGTGCCAGCAGCCAATTCAGTATAATGAACACTGAAGCTTTCTTT. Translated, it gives CASSQFSIMNTEAFF.

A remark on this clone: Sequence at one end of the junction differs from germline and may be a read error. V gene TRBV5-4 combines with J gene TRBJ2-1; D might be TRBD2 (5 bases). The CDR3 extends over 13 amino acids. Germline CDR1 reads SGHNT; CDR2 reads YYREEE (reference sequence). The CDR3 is CASSRPGSNERFF. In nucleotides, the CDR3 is TGTGCCAGCAGCAGACCGGGGAGCAATGAGCGGTTCTTC.

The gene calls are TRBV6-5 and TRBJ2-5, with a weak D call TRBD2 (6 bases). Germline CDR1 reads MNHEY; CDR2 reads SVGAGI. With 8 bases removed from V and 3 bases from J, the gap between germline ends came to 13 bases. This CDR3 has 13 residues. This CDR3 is CASSRERKETQYF. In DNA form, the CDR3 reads TGTGCCAGCTCCCGGGAGAGAAAAGAGACCCAGTACTTC.

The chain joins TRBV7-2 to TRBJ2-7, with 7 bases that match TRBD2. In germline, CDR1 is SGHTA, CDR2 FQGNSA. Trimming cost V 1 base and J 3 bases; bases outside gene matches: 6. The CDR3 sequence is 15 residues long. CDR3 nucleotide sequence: TGTGCCAGCAGCTTAGAGTGGCGGGAGAACTACGAGCAGTACTTC. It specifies CASSLEWRENYEQYF.

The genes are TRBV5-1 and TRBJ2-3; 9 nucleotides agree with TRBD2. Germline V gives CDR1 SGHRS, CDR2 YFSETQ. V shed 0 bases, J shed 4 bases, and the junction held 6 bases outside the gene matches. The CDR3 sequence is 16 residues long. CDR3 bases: TGCGCCAGCAGCTTGGGGACTAGCGAACATTCAGATACGCAGTATTTT. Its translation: CASSLGTSEHSDTQYF.

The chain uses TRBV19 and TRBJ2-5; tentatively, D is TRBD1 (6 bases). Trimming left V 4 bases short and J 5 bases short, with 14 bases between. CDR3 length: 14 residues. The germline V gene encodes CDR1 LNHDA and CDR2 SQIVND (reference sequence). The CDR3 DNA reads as TGTGCCAGTAGTACCACAGGGTTCGGGGAGACCCAGTACTTC. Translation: CASSTTGFGETQYF.

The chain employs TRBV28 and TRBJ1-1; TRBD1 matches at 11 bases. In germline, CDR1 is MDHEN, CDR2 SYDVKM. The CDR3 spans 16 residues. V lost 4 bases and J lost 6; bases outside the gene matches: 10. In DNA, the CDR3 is TGTGCCAGCAGTTCCGGACAGGGGGCGTATATTGCTGAAGCTTTCTTT. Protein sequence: CASSSGQGAYIAEAFF. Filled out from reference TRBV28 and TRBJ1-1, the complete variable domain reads DVKVTQSSRYLVKRTGEKVFLECVQDMDHENMFWYRQDPGLGLRLIYFSYDVKMKEKGDIPEGYSVSREKKERFSLILESASTNQTSMYLCASSSGQGAYIAEAFFGQGTRLTVV.

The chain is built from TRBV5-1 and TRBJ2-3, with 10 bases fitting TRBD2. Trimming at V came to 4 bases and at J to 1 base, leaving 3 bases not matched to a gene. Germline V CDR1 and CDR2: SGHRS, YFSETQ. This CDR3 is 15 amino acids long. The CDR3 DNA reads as TGCGCCAGCAGCCACGGGACTAGCGGCACAGATACGCAGTATTTT. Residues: CASSHGTSGTDTQYF.

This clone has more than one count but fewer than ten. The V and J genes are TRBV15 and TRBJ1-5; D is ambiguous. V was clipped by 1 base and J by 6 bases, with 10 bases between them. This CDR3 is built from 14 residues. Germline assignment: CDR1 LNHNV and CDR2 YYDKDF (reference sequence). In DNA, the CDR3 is TGTGCCACCAGCAGAGCGGGTGTCGGTCAGCCCCAGCATTTT. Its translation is CATSRAGVGQPQHF.

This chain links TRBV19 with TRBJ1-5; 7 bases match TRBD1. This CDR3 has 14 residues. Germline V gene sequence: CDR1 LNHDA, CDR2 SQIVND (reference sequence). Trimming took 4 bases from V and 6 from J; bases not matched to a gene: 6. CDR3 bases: TGTGCCAGTAGTACAGGGGGAGAGTTTCAGCCCCAGCATTTT. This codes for CASSTGGEFQPQHF. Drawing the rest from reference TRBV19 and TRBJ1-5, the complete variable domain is DGGITQSPKYLFRKEGQNVTLSCEQNLNHDAMYWYRQDPGQGLRLIYYSQIVNDFQKGDIAEGYSVSREKKESFPLTVTSAQKNPTAFYLCASSTGGEFQPQHFGDGTRLSIL.

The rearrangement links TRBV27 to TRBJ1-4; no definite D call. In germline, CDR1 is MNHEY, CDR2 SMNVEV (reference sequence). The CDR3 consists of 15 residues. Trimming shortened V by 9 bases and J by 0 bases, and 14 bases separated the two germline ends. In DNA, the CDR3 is TGTGCCAGTCAGCGGGCAGACGCAACTAATGAAAAACTGTTTTTT. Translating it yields CASQRADATNEKLFF.

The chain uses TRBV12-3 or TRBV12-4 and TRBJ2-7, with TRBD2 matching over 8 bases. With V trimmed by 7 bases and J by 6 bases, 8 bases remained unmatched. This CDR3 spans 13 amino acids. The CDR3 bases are TGTGCCAGCACCTCCCGGGGGGGGGCCGAGCAGTACTTC. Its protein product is CASTSRGGAEQYF.

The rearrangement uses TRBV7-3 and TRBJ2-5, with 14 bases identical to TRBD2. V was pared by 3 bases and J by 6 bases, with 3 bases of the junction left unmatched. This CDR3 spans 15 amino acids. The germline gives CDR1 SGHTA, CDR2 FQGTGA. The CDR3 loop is CASSLGLAGEKTQYF. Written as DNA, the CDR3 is TGTGCCAGCAGCTTGGGACTAGCGGGGGAAAAGACCCAGTACTTC.

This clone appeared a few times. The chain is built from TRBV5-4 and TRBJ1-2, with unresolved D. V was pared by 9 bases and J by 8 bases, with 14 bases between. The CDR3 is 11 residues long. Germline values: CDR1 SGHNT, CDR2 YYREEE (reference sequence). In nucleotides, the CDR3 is TGTGCCATCGCAATTGAGGGAGGCTACACCTTC. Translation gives CAIAIEGGYTF.

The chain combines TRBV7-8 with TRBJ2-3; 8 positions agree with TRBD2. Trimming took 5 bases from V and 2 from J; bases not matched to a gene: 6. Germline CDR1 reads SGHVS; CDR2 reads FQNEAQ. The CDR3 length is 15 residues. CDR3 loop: CASSERLANTDTQYF. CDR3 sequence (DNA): TGTGCCAGCAGCGAACGACTAGCGAACACAGATACGCAGTATTTT.

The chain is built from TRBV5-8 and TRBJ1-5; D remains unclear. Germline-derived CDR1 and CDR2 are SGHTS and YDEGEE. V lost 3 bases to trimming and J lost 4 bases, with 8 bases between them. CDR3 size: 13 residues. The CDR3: CASSSYPNQPQHF. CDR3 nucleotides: TGTGCCAGCAGCTCCTACCCGAATCAGCCCCAGCATTTT.